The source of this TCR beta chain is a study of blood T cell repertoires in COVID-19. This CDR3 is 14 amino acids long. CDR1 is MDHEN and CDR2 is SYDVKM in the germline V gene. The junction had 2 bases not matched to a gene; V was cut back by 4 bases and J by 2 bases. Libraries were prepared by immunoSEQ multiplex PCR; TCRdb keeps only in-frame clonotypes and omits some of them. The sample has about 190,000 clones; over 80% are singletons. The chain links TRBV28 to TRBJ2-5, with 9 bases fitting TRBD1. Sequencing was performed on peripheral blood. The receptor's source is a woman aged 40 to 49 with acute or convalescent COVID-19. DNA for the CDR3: TGTGCCAGCAGTTCGGGGACAGGGCAAGAGACCCAGTACTTC. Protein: CASSSGTGQETQYF.